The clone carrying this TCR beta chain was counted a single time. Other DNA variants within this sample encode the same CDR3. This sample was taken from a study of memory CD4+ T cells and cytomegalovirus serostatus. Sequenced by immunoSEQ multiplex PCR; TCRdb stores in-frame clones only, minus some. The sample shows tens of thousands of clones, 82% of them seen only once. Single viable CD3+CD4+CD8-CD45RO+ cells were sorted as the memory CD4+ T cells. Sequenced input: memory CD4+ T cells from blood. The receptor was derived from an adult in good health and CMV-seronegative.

CDR3 loop: CASSRTSGGNEQFF. Written as DNA, the CDR3 is TGTGCCAGCAGCAGGACTAGCGGGGGCAATGAGCAGTTCTTC. The rearrangement uses TRBV7-3 and TRBJ2-1; 13 bases agree with TRBD2. Germline assignment: CDR1 SGHTA and CDR2 FQGTGA. Trimming at V came to 5 bases and at J to 6 bases, leaving 1 base not matched to a gene. This CDR3 is built from 14 residues.